The clone carrying this T cell receptor (beta chain) is medium-sized (0.01 to 0.1%) by share. Assay used: immunoSEQ multiplex PCR; TCRdb lists only in-frame clones, some missing. This sample has 13,000 or so clones, with about 81% found just once. This sample was taken from a study of OX40 agonist ivuxolimab in advanced cancers. The V and J ends lost 8 bases and 1 base respectively, with 9 bases between them. This CDR3 has 12 residues. Germline-derived CDR1 and CDR2 are LNHDA and SQIVND (reference sequence). This clonotype originated in an adult with an advanced solid tumor such as melanoma, head and neck, liver or kidney cancer. This specimen was CD4+ or CD8+ T cells sorted from blood, taken in a trial of the OX40 agonist ivuxolimab. V and J are TRBV19 and TRBJ2-7; D is possibly TRBD2 (5 bases). CDR3 sequence reads: CASRGDSYEQYF. The CDR3, as DNA: TGTGCCAGTCGGGGTGATTCCTACGAGCAGTACTTC.